A selection of T cell receptor beta chains follows, all from one sample in a study of cytomegalovirus exposure and HLA in healthy donors. TCRdb keeps only in-frame clones here, not all; method: immunoSEQ multiplex PCR. The sample has about 110,000 clones, roughly 72% seen once. Sequenced material: PBMCs. The origin of the receptors is a man aged 25-45 years in good health and CMV-seronegative. The CDR3 runs from the conserved cysteine through the conserved F or W. Fields, in order: J gene, clone size, D gene, V gene, CDR3 protein, CDR3 DNA. A D gene is named only where the DNA matches it firmly. The size field is filled for only some rows; it gives once, few, many or a size class.

J: TRBJ2-3; size: once; D: -; V: TRBV28; CDR3: CASSRSGFTDTQYF; DNA: TGTGCCAGCAGCCGTTCGGGTTTCACAGATACGCAGTATTTT
J: TRBJ1-1; size: -; D: -; V: TRBV19; CDR3: CASSSPNGGNTEAFF; DNA: TGTGCCAGTAGTTCCCCCAACGGCGGGAACACTGAAGCTTTCTTT
J: TRBJ1-2; size: -; D: TRBD1; V: TRBV7-8; CDR3: CASSLGTGDRYGYTF; DNA: TGTGCCAGCAGCTTAGGCACAGGGGATCGCTATGGCTACACCTTC
J: TRBJ2-1; size: -; D: TRBD2; V: TRBV2; CDR3: CASRAIAGALNEQFF; DNA: TGTGCCAGCAGGGCGATAGCGGGAGCGTTGAATGAGCAGTTCTTC
J: TRBJ1-4; size: few; D: -; V: TRBV27; CDR3: CASSLFTGSGEKLFF; DNA: TGTGCCAGCAGTTTATTCACAGGGTCGGGTGAAAAACTGTTTTTT
J: TRBJ2-7; size: -; D: -; V: TRBV11-2; CDR3: CASSSGLVPYEQYF; DNA: TGTGCCAGCAGCTCAGGACTGGTCCCCTACGAGCAGTACTTC
J: TRBJ2-3; size: -; D: -; V: TRBV28; CDR3: CASSSHPSFSTDTQYF; DNA: TGTGCCAGCAGTTCCCACCCCAGTTTTAGCACAGATACGCAGTATTTT
J: TRBJ1-3; size: -; D: -; V: TRBV5-6; CDR3: CASSLVTRAGGNTIYF; DNA: TGTGCCAGCAGCTTGGTGACCAGGGCGGGAGGAAACACCATATATTTT
J: TRBJ2-3; size: -; D: TRBD2; V: TRBV13; CDR3: CASSWTSESADTQYF; DNA: TGTGCCAGCAGCTGGACTAGCGAGTCGGCAGATACGCAGTATTTT
J: TRBJ2-5; size: -; D: -; V: TRBV4-1; CDR3: CASSDQGEYQETQYF; DNA: TGCGCCAGCAGTGACCAGGGTGAGTACCAAGAGACCCAGTACTTC
J: TRBJ1-4; size: -; D: TRBD1; V: TRBV5-4; CDR3: CASSPGTGGRKLFF; DNA: TGTGCCAGCAGCCCCGGGACAGGGGGGCGAAAACTGTTTTTT
J: TRBJ1-6; size: -; D: TRBD1; V: TRBV6-6; CDR3: CASSGQGSSNSPLHF; DNA: TGTGCCAGCAGTGGACAGGGATCTAGTAATTCACCCCTCCACTTT